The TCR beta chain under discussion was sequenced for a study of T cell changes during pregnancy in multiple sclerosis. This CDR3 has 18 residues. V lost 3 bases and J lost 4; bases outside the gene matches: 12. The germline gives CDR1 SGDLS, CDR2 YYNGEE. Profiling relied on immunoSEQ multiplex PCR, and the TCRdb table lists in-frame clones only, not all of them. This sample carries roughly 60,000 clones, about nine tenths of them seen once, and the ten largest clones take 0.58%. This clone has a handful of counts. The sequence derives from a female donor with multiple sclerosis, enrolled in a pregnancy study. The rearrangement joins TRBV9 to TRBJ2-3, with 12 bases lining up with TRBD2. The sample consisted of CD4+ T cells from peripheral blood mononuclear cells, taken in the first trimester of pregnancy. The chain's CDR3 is CASSASRPGLAGSDTQYF. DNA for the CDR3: TGTGCCAGCAGCGCGAGCCGACCGGGACTAGCGGGTTCAGATACGCAGTATTTT.